The rows below give T cell receptor beta chains drawn from one sample of a study of T cells in localized non-small cell lung cancer. Repertoires were generated with immunoSEQ multiplex PCR, while TCRdb's copy carries only in-frame clones and drops some. Here the sample spans 55,000 or so clones, around three quarters being singletons. The source material was PBMCs, sampled before any cancer treatment. The receptors were sampled from a woman aged 40 to 75 with stage II lung adenocarcinoma. The CDR3 runs from the conserved cysteine through the conserved F or W. D genes are given only for firm matches. Some rows have no size entry. The others give once, few or many, or a class for an expanded clone.

d_call: -
clone_size: -
j_call: TRBJ1-1
v_call: TRBV15
cdr3_nt: TGTGCCACCAGCAGAGATATAGGGAGGGTCTCTGAAGCTTTCTTT
cdr3_aa: CATSRDIGRVSEAFF

d_call: TRBD2
clone_size: -
j_call: TRBJ2-7
v_call: TRBV28
cdr3_nt: TGTGCCAGCAGTTCGGGAGGGGACTCCTACGAGCAGTACTTC
cdr3_aa: CASSSGGDSYEQYF

d_call: -
clone_size: -
j_call: TRBJ2-3
v_call: TRBV7-3
cdr3_nt: TGTGCCAGCAGCTCCCACCGCACAGATACGCAGTATTTT
cdr3_aa: CASSSHRTDTQYF

d_call: -
clone_size: -
j_call: TRBJ1-1
v_call: TRBV11-1
cdr3_nt: TGTGCCAGCAGCCGCGGGACAACGAACACTGAAGCTTTCTTT
cdr3_aa: CASSRGTTNTEAFF

d_call: -
clone_size: -
j_call: TRBJ2-7
v_call: TRBV5-6
cdr3_nt: TGTGCCAGCAGCTTTCAGGGGCCTTCCTACGAGCAGTACTTC
cdr3_aa: CASSFQGPSYEQYF

d_call: TRBD2
clone_size: -
j_call: TRBJ2-3
v_call: TRBV2
cdr3_nt: TGTGCCAGCAGTTGGACTAGCGGGGAGGAAGATACGCAGTATTTT
cdr3_aa: CASSWTSGEEDTQYF

d_call: -
clone_size: few
j_call: TRBJ2-1
v_call: TRBV11-3
cdr3_nt: TGTGCCAGCAGCTTAGACGGGACCTCCTACAATGAGCAGTTCTTC
cdr3_aa: CASSLDGTSYNEQFF

d_call: -
clone_size: -
j_call: TRBJ2-7
v_call: TRBV6-5
cdr3_nt: TGTGCCAGCAGTTTCCGACAGGCGTCCTACGAGCAGTACTTC
cdr3_aa: CASSFRQASYEQYF

d_call: TRBD1
clone_size: -
j_call: TRBJ1-1
v_call: TRBV7-8
cdr3_nt: TGTGCCAGCAGACAGGGGGCGGAAACTGAAGCTTTCTTT
cdr3_aa: CASRQGAETEAFF

d_call: -
clone_size: -
j_call: TRBJ2-3
v_call: TRBV18
cdr3_nt: TGTGCCAGCTCACCCGGCCTTAGCACAGATACGCAGTATTTT
cdr3_aa: CASSPGLSTDTQYF

d_call: TRBD1
clone_size: -
j_call: TRBJ1-4
v_call: TRBV5-1
cdr3_nt: TGCGCCAGCAGCGACGTGACAGGGGAAGATGAAAAACTGTTTTTT
cdr3_aa: CASSDVTGEDEKLFF

d_call: TRBD2
clone_size: -
j_call: TRBJ2-1
v_call: TRBV10-2
cdr3_nt: TGCGCCACCACGACTAGCGGGGGCTACAATGAGCAGTTCTTC
cdr3_aa: CATTTSGGYNEQFF

d_call: -
clone_size: few
j_call: TRBJ1-1
v_call: TRBV7-3
cdr3_nt: TGTGCCAGCAGCTTCCTTCTGGAGACTGAAGCTTTCTTT
cdr3_aa: CASSFLLETEAFF

d_call: TRBD1
clone_size: -
j_call: TRBJ2-7
v_call: TRBV11-2
cdr3_nt: TGTGCCAGCAGCTTGAGCGTCGGACAGGGCTATAACTCCTACGAGCAGTACTTC
cdr3_aa: CASSLSVGQGYNSYEQYF

d_call: -
clone_size: few
j_call: TRBJ1-2
v_call: TRBV6-5
cdr3_nt: TGTGCCAGCAGTTACTCGGCAGGACCCTATGGCTACACCTTC
cdr3_aa: CASSYSAGPYGYTF

d_call: TRBD1
clone_size: once
j_call: TRBJ1-1
v_call: TRBV4-2
cdr3_nt: TGTGCCAGCAGCCGAGGGGACAGGGGAATGGGCACTGAAGCTTTCTTT
cdr3_aa: CASSRGDRGMGTEAFF

d_call: -
clone_size: -
j_call: TRBJ2-3
v_call: TRBV7-2
cdr3_nt: TGTGCCAGCAGCTCAGACATTAGCACAGATACGCAGTATTTT
cdr3_aa: CASSSDISTDTQYF

d_call: -
clone_size: -
j_call: TRBJ2-7
v_call: TRBV28
cdr3_nt: TGTGCCAGCACCAGATCCCAGTACGAGCAGTACTTC
cdr3_aa: CASTRSQYEQYF

d_call: -
clone_size: -
j_call: TRBJ2-5
v_call: TRBV6-6
cdr3_nt: TGTGCCAGCAAGTCCGGAGAAGAGACCCAGTACTTC
cdr3_aa: CASKSGEETQYF

d_call: -
clone_size: once
j_call: TRBJ2-7
v_call: TRBV10-3
cdr3_nt: TGTGCCATCAGTGAGTCGACCTACGAGCAGTACTTC
cdr3_aa: CAISESTYEQYF

d_call: TRBD1
clone_size: few
j_call: TRBJ1-2
v_call: TRBV6-5
cdr3_nt: TGTGCCAGCAGTACGGACAGGGTCTATGGCTACACCTTC
cdr3_aa: CASSTDRVYGYTF

d_call: TRBD2
clone_size: -
j_call: TRBJ2-2
v_call: TRBV2
cdr3_nt: TGTGCCAGCAGTGAACTAGCGGCCTTTAACACCGGGGAGCTGTTTTTT
cdr3_aa: CASSELAAFNTGELFF

d_call: -
clone_size: -
j_call: TRBJ2-3
v_call: TRBV7-9
cdr3_nt: TGTGCCAGCAGCTTAGCGTCGGTTGCTAGCACAGATACGCAGTATTTT
cdr3_aa: CASSLASVASTDTQYF

d_call: -
clone_size: -
j_call: TRBJ1-1
v_call: TRBV13
cdr3_nt: TGTGCCAGCAGCGACGGACAGAGTTATAGAACTGAAGCTTTCTTT
cdr3_aa: CASSDGQSYRTEAFF

d_call: -
clone_size: -
j_call: TRBJ2-5
v_call: TRBV7-6
cdr3_nt: TGTGCCAGCAGCTTACGAAACCAAGAGACCCAGTACTTC
cdr3_aa: CASSLRNQETQYF

d_call: TRBD1
clone_size: -
j_call: TRBJ1-2
v_call: TRBV28
cdr3_nt: TGTGCCAGCAGTTTATGGAGGGCAGCAGGGGGCGCTAACTATGGCTACACCTTC
cdr3_aa: CASSLWRAAGGANYGYTF

d_call: -
clone_size: -
j_call: TRBJ1-2
v_call: TRBV7-9
cdr3_nt: TGTGCCAGCAGCTTACCTGGGGCGATTAACTATGGCTACACCTTC
cdr3_aa: CASSLPGAINYGYTF

d_call: -
clone_size: -
j_call: TRBJ1-5
v_call: TRBV18
cdr3_nt: TGTGCCAGCTCACAGGGACAAATGGAACAGCCCCAGCATTTT
cdr3_aa: CASSQGQMEQPQHF

d_call: TRBD1
clone_size: once
j_call: TRBJ1-2
v_call: TRBV9
cdr3_nt: TGTGCCAGCAGCGCCCCAGGGGGCGCCTTGGACGGCTACACCTTC
cdr3_aa: CASSAPGGALDGYTF

d_call: -
clone_size: once
j_call: TRBJ1-1
v_call: TRBV11-2
cdr3_nt: TGTGCCAGCAGCTTTCACACTGAAGCTTTCTTT
cdr3_aa: CASSFHTEAFF

d_call: -
clone_size: -
j_call: TRBJ2-6
v_call: TRBV5-4
cdr3_nt: TGTGCCAGCAGCTTAAGGGGGGACTCTGGGGCCAACGTCCTGACTTTC
cdr3_aa: CASSLRGDSGANVLTF

d_call: TRBD1
clone_size: -
j_call: TRBJ1-2
v_call: TRBV7-9
cdr3_nt: TGTGTCAGCAGCGCCGGGACAGGGAACTATGGCTACACCTTC
cdr3_aa: CVSSAGTGNYGYTF

d_call: TRBD1
clone_size: once
j_call: TRBJ2-3
v_call: TRBV4-1
cdr3_nt: TGCGCCAGCAGCCAAGGGACAGGGAGAATCGTAGATACGCAGTATTTT
cdr3_aa: CASSQGTGRIVDTQYF

d_call: TRBD2
clone_size: once
j_call: TRBJ2-4
v_call: TRBV5-1
cdr3_nt: TGCGCCAGCAGCTTTAGCGGGGGGGCCCCCAAAAACATTCAGTACTTC
cdr3_aa: CASSFSGGAPKNIQYF

d_call: TRBD1
clone_size: -
j_call: TRBJ1-2
v_call: TRBV28
cdr3_nt: TGTGCCAGCAGTCTGTCCGGGACAGTCTATGGCTACACCTTC
cdr3_aa: CASSLSGTVYGYTF

d_call: TRBD1
clone_size: -
j_call: TRBJ2-7
v_call: TRBV5-5
cdr3_nt: TGTGCCAGCACTAGACAGGGGGCCTACGAGCAGTACTTC
cdr3_aa: CASTRQGAYEQYF

d_call: TRBD1
clone_size: -
j_call: TRBJ2-1
v_call: TRBV19
cdr3_nt: TGTGCCAGTAGAGACAGGGGCGGATATGAGCAGTTCTTC
cdr3_aa: CASRDRGGYEQFF

d_call: -
clone_size: -
j_call: TRBJ1-1
v_call: TRBV7-9
cdr3_nt: TGTGCCAGCAGCTTTATGTCCCTAAACACTGAAGCTTTCTTT
cdr3_aa: CASSFMSLNTEAFF

d_call: -
clone_size: once
j_call: TRBJ2-7
v_call: TRBV7-6
cdr3_nt: TGTGCCAGCAGCTTAGGAGGGCGGGGTTCCTACGAGCAGTACTTC
cdr3_aa: CASSLGGRGSYEQYF

d_call: -
clone_size: -
j_call: TRBJ2-7
v_call: TRBV28
cdr3_nt: TGTGCCAGCACCCCTAGAAACTCCTACGAGCAGTACTTC
cdr3_aa: CASTPRNSYEQYF

d_call: -
clone_size: few
j_call: TRBJ2-2
v_call: TRBV6-5
cdr3_nt: TGTGCCAGCAGTTACAGGGGTATCACCGGGGAGCTGTTTTTT
cdr3_aa: CASSYRGITGELFF

d_call: -
clone_size: -
j_call: TRBJ1-4
v_call: TRBV4-2
cdr3_nt: TGTGCCAGCAGCCAAGAAGGGGCGGACAAAGGAAAACTGTTTTTT
cdr3_aa: CASSQEGADKGKLFF

d_call: -
clone_size: -
j_call: TRBJ1-4
v_call: TRBV19
cdr3_nt: TGTGCCAGTAGTATATTCTCAGCGGTTGGAGAAAAACTGTTTTTT
cdr3_aa: CASSIFSAVGEKLFF

d_call: TRBD1
clone_size: -
j_call: TRBJ1-1
v_call: TRBV19
cdr3_nt: TGTGCCAGTAGTGCCCCGGACAGGCCTCGAGACACTGAAGCTTTCTTT
cdr3_aa: CASSAPDRPRDTEAFF

d_call: -
clone_size: -
j_call: TRBJ1-2
v_call: TRBV11-2
cdr3_nt: TGTGCCAGCAGCTGGGGGCCCAATGGCTACACCTTC
cdr3_aa: CASSWGPNGYTF

d_call: -
clone_size: -
j_call: TRBJ1-2
v_call: TRBV2
cdr3_nt: TGTGCCAGCTCCCAAGGGGGGAACTATGGCTACACCTTC
cdr3_aa: CASSQGGNYGYTF

d_call: -
clone_size: once
j_call: TRBJ1-5
v_call: TRBV28
cdr3_nt: TGTGCCAGCGGGGTATCGCTTCAGCCCCAGCATTTT
cdr3_aa: CASGVSLQPQHF

d_call: TRBD1
clone_size: -
j_call: TRBJ2-1
v_call: TRBV6-5
cdr3_nt: TGTGCCAGCAGGGCGGACAGGGAGGATTACAATGAGCAGTTCTTC
cdr3_aa: CASRADREDYNEQFF

d_call: -
clone_size: few
j_call: TRBJ1-5
v_call: TRBV6-1
cdr3_nt: TGTGCCAGCACCTCCTCTAATCAGCCCCAGCATTTT
cdr3_aa: CASTSSNQPQHF

d_call: -
clone_size: -
j_call: TRBJ2-5
v_call: TRBV6-5
cdr3_nt: TGTGCCAGCAGTTATGGGGGGGCGGAGACCCAGTACTTC
cdr3_aa: CASSYGGAETQYF

d_call: -
clone_size: -
j_call: TRBJ2-5
v_call: TRBV4-2
cdr3_nt: TGTGCCAGCAGCCAAGACGGACTGTCCCAAGAGACCCAGTACTTC
cdr3_aa: CASSQDGLSQETQYF

d_call: -
clone_size: -
j_call: TRBJ2-1
v_call: TRBV19
cdr3_nt: TGTGCCAGTAGTATCACCTCCTACAATGAGCAGTTCTTC
cdr3_aa: CASSITSYNEQFF

d_call: TRBD1
clone_size: -
j_call: TRBJ2-5
v_call: TRBV7-8
cdr3_nt: TGTGCCAGCAGCTTGTTGGGGGACAGGGGTGAGACCCAGTACTTC
cdr3_aa: CASSLLGDRGETQYF

d_call: -
clone_size: -
j_call: TRBJ2-5
v_call: TRBV7-9
cdr3_nt: TGTGCCAGCAGCGATCCGACCAAACCCCAAGAGACCCAGTACTTC
cdr3_aa: CASSDPTKPQETQYF

d_call: -
clone_size: -
j_call: TRBJ1-1
v_call: TRBV18
cdr3_nt: TGTGCCAGCTCACCAACCCCCCCGGGGCAAGGCACTGAAGCTTTCTTT
cdr3_aa: CASSPTPPGQGTEAFF

d_call: -
clone_size: -
j_call: TRBJ2-5
v_call: TRBV30
cdr3_nt: TGTGCCTGGAGTCCTTACCAGGTGGGGTGGGAGACCCAGTACTTC
cdr3_aa: CAWSPYQVGWETQYF

d_call: -
clone_size: -
j_call: TRBJ1-1
v_call: TRBV7-8
cdr3_nt: TGTGCCAGCAGCAGTGGCTTAGGGGGGGCCGTTTCTGAAGCTTTCTTT
cdr3_aa: CASSSGLGGAVSEAFF

d_call: -
clone_size: -
j_call: TRBJ2-3
v_call: TRBV9
cdr3_nt: TGTGCCAGCAGCGTAGAACTTGAGAGCACAGATACGCAGTATTTT
cdr3_aa: CASSVELESTDTQYF

d_call: -
clone_size: -
j_call: TRBJ1-1
v_call: TRBV7-9
cdr3_nt: TGTGCCAGCGGGGTGGGTCTGAACACTGAAGCTTTCTTT
cdr3_aa: CASGVGLNTEAFF